This is a list of T cell receptor beta chains from one sample in a study of T cells after yellow fever vaccination. MiXCR, applied by TCRdb to the 5' RACE reads, yields one record per CDR3 protein. The sample gives fewer than 150,000 distinct CDR3 sequences, roughly 7.9% of which show up once; approximately 2.7% is in the top ten. Material: CD4+ T cells sorted from PBMCs, obtained more than 40 days after the first yellow fever vaccination. Receptors were obtained from a man aged 18-30 years who received the YFV17D yellow fever vaccine. Each CDR3 is given with its conserved first and last residue. The order of the fields is CDR3 protein, J gene, V gene.

CDR3aa: CASSLVASIETQYF
j_gene: TRBJ2-5
v_gene: TRBV7-9

CDR3aa: CASSYRAPYNEQFF
j_gene: TRBJ2-1
v_gene: TRBV6-5

CDR3aa: CASEDYSYNEQFF
j_gene: TRBJ2-1
v_gene: TRBV6-2/TRBV6-3

CDR3aa: CASSARVAEQFF
j_gene: TRBJ2-1
v_gene: TRBV5-1

CDR3aa: CASSLTSGGAGDTQYF
j_gene: TRBJ2-3
v_gene: TRBV7-2

CDR3aa: CASSHVGVVTEAFF
j_gene: TRBJ1-1
v_gene: TRBV5-1

CDR3aa: CASSVAGTVEAFF
j_gene: TRBJ1-1
v_gene: TRBV7-2

CDR3aa: CASSPERNTEAFF
j_gene: TRBJ1-1
v_gene: TRBV5-1

CDR3aa: CATSASGQNNEQFF
j_gene: TRBJ2-1
v_gene: TRBV24-1

CDR3aa: CASSLETGSLLTF
j_gene: TRBJ2-6
v_gene: TRBV5-4

CDR3aa: CASSPISPNHEQFF
j_gene: TRBJ2-1
v_gene: TRBV18

CDR3aa: CASSYGEMNTEAFF
j_gene: TRBJ1-1
v_gene: TRBV6-5

CDR3aa: CASSPRQGFNSPLHF
j_gene: TRBJ1-6
v_gene: TRBV27

CDR3aa: CASSLGWGTDTQYF
j_gene: TRBJ2-3
v_gene: TRBV7-2

CDR3aa: CASSLGFRDSGLKETQYF
j_gene: TRBJ2-5
v_gene: TRBV5-1

CDR3aa: CASSSDTSGNIQYF
j_gene: TRBJ2-4
v_gene: TRBV7-9

CDR3aa: CASGRGLAGQTQYF
j_gene: TRBJ2-5
v_gene: TRBV12-5

CDR3aa: CASSQGRGQTIRNEQFF
j_gene: TRBJ2-1
v_gene: TRBV4-1

CDR3aa: CASSSRDPGLGDTEAFF
j_gene: TRBJ1-1
v_gene: TRBV6-5

CDR3aa: CASSRDWTVLDEQFF
j_gene: TRBJ2-1
v_gene: TRBV2

CDR3aa: CASSFGGPMNTEAFF
j_gene: TRBJ1-1
v_gene: TRBV7-2

CDR3aa: CASSFEDQETQYF
j_gene: TRBJ2-5
v_gene: TRBV5-5

CDR3aa: CASAASGSYEQYF
j_gene: TRBJ2-7
v_gene: TRBV5-1

CDR3aa: CASSGLAGGASYNEQFF
j_gene: TRBJ2-1
v_gene: TRBV5-1

CDR3aa: CASSHRGSGELFF
j_gene: TRBJ2-2
v_gene: TRBV4-2

CDR3aa: CASSPIRQVVTFF
j_gene: TRBJ1-1
v_gene: TRBV14

CDR3aa: CASSLEGPKVGYNEQFF
j_gene: TRBJ2-1
v_gene: TRBV11-2

CDR3aa: CASSELGATEAFF
j_gene: TRBJ1-1
v_gene: TRBV18

CDR3aa: CASSSPGDRGFGNTIYF
j_gene: TRBJ1-3
v_gene: TRBV6-5

CDR3aa: CASSGTAYEQYF
j_gene: TRBJ2-7
v_gene: TRBV18

CDR3aa: CASSFLALDQPQHF
j_gene: TRBJ1-5
v_gene: TRBV7-2

CDR3aa: CSARKGGGTPNYIQYF
j_gene: TRBJ2-4
v_gene: TRBV20-1

CDR3aa: CASNHVGWSTDTQYF
j_gene: TRBJ2-3
v_gene: TRBV7-2

CDR3aa: CASSLFLGGRGSPTDTQYF
j_gene: TRBJ2-3
v_gene: TRBV5-1

CDR3aa: CASNGQGVDTQYF
j_gene: TRBJ2-3
v_gene: TRBV7-2

CDR3aa: CASSLGRIYGYTF
j_gene: TRBJ1-2
v_gene: TRBV12-3/TRBV12-4

CDR3aa: CASSTENSGYTF
j_gene: TRBJ1-2
v_gene: TRBV12-3/TRBV12-4

CDR3aa: CASSFVAGDSYNEQFF
j_gene: TRBJ2-1
v_gene: TRBV7-2

CDR3aa: CASSLDIPGELFF
j_gene: TRBJ2-2
v_gene: TRBV12-3/TRBV12-4

CDR3aa: CASSLATGVQPQHF
j_gene: TRBJ1-5
v_gene: TRBV5-5

CDR3aa: CASSFYRFGLGDEQYF
j_gene: TRBJ2-7
v_gene: TRBV12-3/TRBV12-4

CDR3aa: CASSPGTSGLGEQFF
j_gene: TRBJ2-1
v_gene: TRBV7-2

CDR3aa: CASSYVLGSGTPNEQFF
j_gene: TRBJ2-1
v_gene: TRBV6-2/TRBV6-3

CDR3aa: CASSRIRGEGNIQYF
j_gene: TRBJ2-4
v_gene: TRBV7-2

CDR3aa: CSALTGGLNTQYF
j_gene: TRBJ2-3
v_gene: TRBV20-1

CDR3aa: CSVRPTTGDGYTF
j_gene: TRBJ1-2
v_gene: TRBV29-1

CDR3aa: CASSATGTGGLPQHF
j_gene: TRBJ1-5
v_gene: TRBV2

CDR3aa: CASSYLGGRNSPLHF
j_gene: TRBJ1-6
v_gene: TRBV5-1

CDR3aa: CASSQDHRGLHEQYF
j_gene: TRBJ2-7
v_gene: TRBV4-3

CDR3aa: CASTISTDTQYF
j_gene: TRBJ2-3
v_gene: TRBV7-8

CDR3aa: CASSLASLDNEQFF
j_gene: TRBJ2-1
v_gene: TRBV5-1

CDR3aa: CASSSGGNQETQYF
j_gene: TRBJ2-5
v_gene: TRBV5-1

CDR3aa: CASSLQALEQAFF
j_gene: TRBJ1-1
v_gene: TRBV5-1

CDR3aa: CASSQGGAARGDQPQHF
j_gene: TRBJ1-5
v_gene: TRBV3-1

CDR3aa: CASSPDSSGDYEQYF
j_gene: TRBJ2-7
v_gene: TRBV7-2